Shown below are 17 T cell receptor beta chains from a single sample sequenced in a study of vaccination and CD4 T cells after COVID-19. Oncomine TCR Beta short-read sequencing was applied to DNA from cultured CD4+ T cells. TCRdb analysed the PCR reads with MiXCR anew, one entry per CDR3 protein. The table has about 13,000 distinct CDR3 sequences, about two fifths seen once. Their recognized antigens are unknown. Regarding treatment: roughly 11-day PBMC culture with coronavirus spike peptide pools or control peptides (ViraFEST assay). Sequencing was performed on CD4+ T cells from blood, cultured in vitro, taken after SARS-CoV-2 vaccination. These receptors all come from a human donor who had recovered from COVID-19.

This clonotype has just a few counts. V gene TRBV27 combines with J gene TRBJ2-3; 10 nucleotides line up with TRBD2. CDR1 is MNHEY, CDR2 SMNVEV, per germline (reference sequence). J lost 1 base, V lost 2 bases, and 3 bases had no gene match. The CDR3 sequence is 16 residues long. The CDR3, as DNA: TGTGCCAGCAGTTTAAGCGGGAGGGGAGGCACAGATACGCAGTATTTT. This codes for CASSLSGRGGTDTQYF.

V usage is TRBV4-1 and J usage is TRBJ1-2, with TRBD1 as a possible D gene (5 bases). Germline assignment: CDR1 MGHRA and CDR2 YSYEKL. V was shortened by 0 bases and J by 3 bases, with 11 bases between the two germline ends. This CDR3 comprises 15 residues. CDR3 nucleotides: TGCGCCAGCAGCCAAGATGTTGGGACGGACTATGGCTACACCTTC. This sequence encodes CASSQDVGTDYGYTF.

This chain uses TRBV28 with TRBJ1-6; D remains ambiguous. Per the germline V gene, CDR1 is MDHEN and CDR2 is SYDVKM. Trimming took 5 bases from V and 1 from J, leaving 3 bases between them. CDR3 length: 13 amino acids. The CDR3 DNA is TGTGCCAGCAGTCGTTCCTATAATTCACCCCTCCACTTT. Translating it yields CASSRSYNSPLHF.

The chain links TRBV7-2 to TRBJ1-5; 7 bases fit TRBD1. Germline-derived CDR1 and CDR2 are SGHTA and FQGNSA. The CDR3 is made up of 15 amino acids. V trimming: 3 bases; J trimming: 6 bases; junction bases outside the gene matches: 8. CDR3 protein: CASSLHMTGFQPQHF. CDR3 in DNA: TGTGCCAGCAGCTTGCACATGACAGGGTTTCAGCCCCAGCATTTT.

The chain joins TRBV6-1 to TRBJ1-5, with TRBD1 identical over 7 bases. The trim removed 5 bases at V and 5 bases at J, leaving 12 bases unmatched. Germline CDR1 reads MNHNS; CDR2 reads SASEGT. The CDR3 runs 16 residues. The CDR3 here is CASSTPSRGTHQPQHF. The DNA of the CDR3 is TGTGCCAGCAGTACGCCGAGCAGGGGGACTCATCAGCCCCAGCATTTT.

The genes are TRBV11-2 and TRBJ1-1; D unresolved. Germline V lookup: CDR1 SGHAT, CDR2 FQNNGV. V was shortened by 6 bases and J by 4 bases, with 12 bases between the two germline ends. This CDR3 is built from 13 residues. CDR3 nucleotides: TGTGCCAGCAGACAAATGGATACCACTGAAGCTTTCTTT. Its protein product is CASRQMDTTEAFF.

CDR3 in amino acids: CASSLRFHEQYF. CDR3 bases: TGTGCCAGCAGCTTGAGGTTCCACGAGCAGTACTTC. This chain uses TRBV5-5 with TRBJ2-7; D ambiguous. The CDR3 contains 12 residues. Germline CDR1 and CDR2: SGHKS and YYEKEE (reference sequence). Trimming stripped 1 base from V and 5 bases from J, with 7 bases between.

This clonotype was seen a few times. The chain is built from TRBV6-1 and TRBJ1-1; D remains ambiguous. CDR3 length equals 13 residues. Trimming pared 3 bases from V and 2 bases from J, leaving 7 bases between. The germline V gene has CDR1 MNHNS and CDR2 SASEGT. CDR3: CASSDGANTEAFF. CDR3 in DNA: TGTGCCAGCAGTGATGGCGCTAACACTGAAGCTTTCTTT.

CDR3 sequence (DNA): TGTGCCAGCAGTTACGAGGGGACGGGTTCACCCCTCCACTTT. Protein sequence: CASSYEGTGSPLHF. V usage is TRBV6-5 and J usage is TRBJ1-6, with D perhaps matching TRBD1 (5 bases). This CDR3 is built from 14 residues. Germline V CDR1 and CDR2: MNHEY, SVGAGI. V shed 2 bases and J shed 9 bases, with 11 bases lying between them.

The gene calls are TRBV5-1 and TRBJ2-3; 13 bases match TRBD2. CDR3 length: 16 residues. After removal of 5 bases from V and 4 bases from J, the junction contained 7 bases not matched to a gene. Germline V gives CDR1 SGHRS, CDR2 YFSETQ. CDR3 sequence reads: CASRTGTSGEADTQYF. The CDR3 nucleotides are TGCGCCAGCAGGACCGGGACTAGCGGGGAAGCAGATACGCAGTATTTT.

The gene calls are TRBV7-9 and TRBJ2-1; TRBD2 matches at 12 bases. The germline CDR1 and CDR2 sequences are SEHNR and FQNEAQ (reference sequence). This CDR3 has 15 residues. The J segment lost 7 bases and the V segment lost 5 bases, leaving 6 bases of the junction unmatched. This CDR3 is CASSEALAGGNEQFF. The CDR3 DNA reads TGTGCCAGCAGCGAGGCACTAGCGGGGGGTAATGAGCAGTTCTTC. The complete variable domain, with remaining parts taken from reference TRBV7-9 and TRBJ2-1, reads DTGVSQNPRHKITKRGQNVTFRCDPISEHNRLYWYRQTLGQGPEFLTYFQNEAQLEKSRLLSDRFSAERPKGSFSTLEIQRTEQGDSAMYLCASSEALAGGNEQFFGPGTRLTVL.

The rearrangement links TRBV28 to TRBJ2-5, with 7 bases matching TRBD1. This CDR3 is 14 amino acids long. V gave up 2 bases and J gave up 2 bases; unmatched junction bases: 2. Per germline, CDR1 MDHEN and CDR2 SYDVKM. CDR3 loop: CASSLQGVQETQYF. CDR3 nucleotide sequence: TGTGCCAGCAGTTTACAGGGGGTTCAAGAGACCCAGTACTTC.

This clonotype was seen a few times. The chain uses TRBV6-1 and TRBJ2-7, with D uncertain. The CDR3 totals 14 residues. Germline lookup yields CDR1 MNHNS and CDR2 SASEGT. Trimming stripped 2 bases from V and 1 base from J, with 9 bases between. CDR3 loop: CASSETWRSYEQYF. The DNA for the CDR3 is TGTGCCAGCAGTGAAACCTGGCGGTCCTACGAGCAGTACTTC.

The chain joins TRBV11-3 to TRBJ2-5; D ambiguous. Germline lookup yields CDR1 SGHNT and CDR2 YENEEA. Trimming pared 6 bases from V and 5 bases from J, leaving 7 bases between. The CDR3 contains 11 residues. The CDR3 here is CASSVGETQYF. The CDR3 DNA reads TGTGCCAGCAGTGTCGGGGAGACCCAGTACTTC.

This clonotype was seen more than once but under ten times. One end of the junction is discordant with germline, which a read error may explain. The chain combines TRBV6-1 with TRBJ1-2, with 7 nucleotides matching TRBD1. The CDR3 runs to 13 residues. Germline CDR1 MNHNS, CDR2 SASEGT. This chain's CDR3 is CASRTGRDGLNKF. CDR3 in DNA: TGTGCCAGCAGGACAGGGAGAGACGGACTAAACAAATTC.

J is TRBJ1-2 and V is TRBV6-5; D unresolved. This CDR3 spans 13 amino acids. Trimming shortened V by 0 bases and J by 6 bases, and 8 bases separated the two germline ends. Germline V gene sequence: CDR1 MNHEY, CDR2 SVGAGI. CDR3 loop: CASSYSRGNGYTF. The CDR3 DNA sequence: TGTGCCAGCAGTTACTCGCGAGGGAATGGCTACACCTTC.

This clonotype has more than one count but fewer than ten. Here the CDR3 reads CASTQGYEQYF. The CDR3 region has the DNA TGTGCCAGTACCCAGGGGTACGAGCAGTACTTC. The J gene is TRBJ2-7, the V gene TRBV11-2; D is perhaps TRBD1 (6 bases). V was shortened by 9 bases and J by 4 bases, with 10 bases between the two germline ends. This CDR3 comprises 11 residues. Germline loops: CDR1 SGHAT, CDR2 FQNNGV.